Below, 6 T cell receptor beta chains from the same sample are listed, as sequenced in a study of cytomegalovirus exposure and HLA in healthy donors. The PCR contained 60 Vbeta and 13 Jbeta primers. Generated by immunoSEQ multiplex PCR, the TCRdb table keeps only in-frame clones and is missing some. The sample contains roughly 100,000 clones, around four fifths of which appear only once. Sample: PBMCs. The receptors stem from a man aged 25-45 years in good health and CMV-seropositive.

CDR3 sequence (DNA): TGTGCCAGCAATAACCCGGTCCGGGACACTGAAGCTTTCTTT. Its translation is CASNNPVRDTEAFF. This chain connects TRBV6-5 to TRBJ1-1; D call uncertain. Germline CDR1 MNHEY, CDR2 SVGAGI. The CDR3 is made up of 14 amino acids. V lost 7 bases, J lost 3 bases, and 15 bases lay in between.

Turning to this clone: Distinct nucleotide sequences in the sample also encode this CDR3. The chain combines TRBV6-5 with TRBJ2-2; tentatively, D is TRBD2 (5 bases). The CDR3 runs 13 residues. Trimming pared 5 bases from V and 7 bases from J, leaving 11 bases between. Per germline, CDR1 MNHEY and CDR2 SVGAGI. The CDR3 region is CASSLGEGGELFF. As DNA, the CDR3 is TGTGCCAGCAGTCTGGGTGAGGGCGGGGAGCTGTTTTTT.

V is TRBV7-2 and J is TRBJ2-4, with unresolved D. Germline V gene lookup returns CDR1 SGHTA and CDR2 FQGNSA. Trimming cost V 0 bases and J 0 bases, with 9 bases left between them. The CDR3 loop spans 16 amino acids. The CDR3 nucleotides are TGTGCCAGCAGCTTAGCGCCGGTGCTAGCCAAAAACATTCAGTACTTC. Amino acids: CASSLAPVLAKNIQYF.

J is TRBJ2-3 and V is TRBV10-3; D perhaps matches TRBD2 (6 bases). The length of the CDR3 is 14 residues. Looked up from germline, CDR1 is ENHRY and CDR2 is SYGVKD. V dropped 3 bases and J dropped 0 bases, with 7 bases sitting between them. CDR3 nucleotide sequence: TGTGCCATCAGTGATGGGGGGAGCACAGATACGCAGTATTTT. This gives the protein CAISDGGSTDTQYF.

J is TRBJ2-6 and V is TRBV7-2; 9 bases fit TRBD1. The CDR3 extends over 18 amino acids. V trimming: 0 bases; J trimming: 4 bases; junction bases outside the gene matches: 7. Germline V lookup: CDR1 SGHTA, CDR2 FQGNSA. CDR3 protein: CASSLAGTGRSGANVLTF. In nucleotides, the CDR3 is TGTGCCAGCAGCTTAGCCGGGACAGGGAGATCCGGGGCCAACGTCCTGACTTTC.

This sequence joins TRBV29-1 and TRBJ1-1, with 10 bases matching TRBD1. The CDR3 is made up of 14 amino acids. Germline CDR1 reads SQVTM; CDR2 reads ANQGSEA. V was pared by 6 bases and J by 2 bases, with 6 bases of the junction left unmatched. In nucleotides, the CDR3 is TGCAGCGTGAGACAGGGGGCGACCAACACTGAAGCTTTCTTT. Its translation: CSVRQGATNTEAFF.